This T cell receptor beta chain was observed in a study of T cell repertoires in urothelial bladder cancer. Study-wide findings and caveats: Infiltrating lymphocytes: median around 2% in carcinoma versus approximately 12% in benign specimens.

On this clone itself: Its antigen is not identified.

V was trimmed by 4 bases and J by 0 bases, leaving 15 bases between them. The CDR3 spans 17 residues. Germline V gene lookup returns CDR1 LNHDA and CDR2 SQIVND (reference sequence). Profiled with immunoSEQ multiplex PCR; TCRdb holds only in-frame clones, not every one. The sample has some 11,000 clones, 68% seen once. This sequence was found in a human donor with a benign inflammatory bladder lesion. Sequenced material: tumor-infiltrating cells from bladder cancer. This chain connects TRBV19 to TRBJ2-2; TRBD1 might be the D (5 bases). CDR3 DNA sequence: TGTGCCAGTAGTAAGGCAGACAGAGTCGCGAACACCGGGGAGCTGTTTTTT. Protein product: CASSKADRVANTGELFF.